This T cell receptor (beta chain) derives from a study of early T cells in non-severe SARS-CoV-2 infection. Study-wide findings and caveats: Missing private and CD4 specificities, VDJdb matching favored anti-spike CD8 responses.

TCRdb fed the 5' RACE reads into MiXCR, producing one record per CDR3 protein. The sample carries 60,000 to 75,000 distinct CDR3 sequences, roughly an eighth recorded once. A remark on this clonotype: Its specificity is not known.

This TCR derives from an adult who was a healthcare worker with PCR-confirmed SARS-CoV-2 infection or an uninfected control (not recorded which). This specimen was whole blood, taken at baseline.

The CDR3 sequence is CAISANKETQYF. The CDR3 DNA is TGTGCCATCAGTGCGAATAAAGAGACCCAGTACTTC. The chain links TRBV10-3 to TRBJ2-5; D gene uncertain. V gave up 4 bases and J gave up 3 bases, with 6 bases separating them. Germline V gives CDR1 ENHRY, CDR2 SYGVKD. The length of the CDR3 is 12 residues.